A single sample is the source of the 24 T cell receptor beta chains below, sequenced in a study of shared clonotypes between healthy human individuals. The repertoire was sequenced with immunoSEQ multiplex PCR; TCRdb's copy has only in-frame clones and lacks some. The sample yields under 600,000 clones, around 80% seen once. Material for sequencing was PBMCs. These TCRs come from a woman aged 40 to 55 in good health. Some clones in this sample may be carry-over from other donors' samples.

V gene TRBV30 combines with J gene TRBJ2-1, with 10 bases matching TRBD2. CDR1 and CDR2 from the germline V gene are GTSNPN and SVGIG (reference sequence). The CDR3 spans 14 residues. After removal of 3 bases from V and 8 bases from J, the junction contained 7 bases not matched to a gene. CDR3 nucleotide sequence: TGTGCCTGGAGAGGGTCTAGCGGGAGCGATGAGCAGTTCTTC. The encoded protein is CAWRGSSGSDEQFF.

This clone has just a few counts. A far larger clone lies a single base away; this is likely a read error. The J gene is TRBJ1-1, the V gene TRBV30; 11 nucleotides align to TRBD1. The germline CDR1 and CDR2 sequences are GTSNPN and SVGIG (reference sequence). This CDR3 comprises 13 residues. CDR3 sequence reads: CAWRGQGGTEASF. The CDR3 DNA reads as TGTGCCTGGAGGGGACAGGGGGGGACTGAAGCTTCCTTT. Variable domain in full (rest from reference TRBV30 and TRBJ1-1): SQTIHQWPATLVQPVGSPLSLECTVEGTSNPNLYWYRQAAGRGLQLLFYSVGIGQISSEVPQNLSASRPQDRQFILSSKKLLLSDSGFYLCAWRGQGGTEASFGQGTRLTVV.

The chain employs TRBV28 and TRBJ2-3; 10 positions match TRBD2. Trimming took 7 bases from V and 4 from J; bases not matched to a gene: 11. The CDR3 loop spans 16 amino acids. Germline CDR1 reads MDHEN; CDR2 reads SYDVKM. CDR3 coding DNA: TGTGCCAGCACCCCTGGGAGGAGCGGGAGGGCAGATACGCAGTATTTT. Amino acid sequence: CASTPGRSGRADTQYF.

The rearrangement uses TRBV14 and TRBJ2-7; either TRBD1 or TRBD2 may supply D (5 bases each). The germline V and J ends were trimmed by 7 bases and 9 bases, with 19 bases remaining between them. The CDR3 totals 13 residues. Germline V gives CDR1 SGHDN, CDR2 FVKESK. The CDR3 here is CASNAAGEGRQYF. The CDR3 nucleotides are TGTGCCAGCAACGCAGCTGGAGAGGGGCGGCAGTACTTC.

This rearrangement joins TRBV7-2 to TRBJ2-7; D is possibly TRBD1 (5 bases). There are 14 residues in the CDR3. CDR1 SGHTA and CDR2 FQGNSA come from the germline V gene. V lost 5 bases, J lost 1 base, and 12 bases lay in between. CDR3 residues: CASSQATGSYEQYF. The CDR3 DNA reads as TGTGCCAGCAGCCAAGCCACAGGATCCTACGAGCAGTACTTC.

The chain joins TRBV4-3 to TRBJ1-2; TRBD1 matches at 8 bases. The length of the CDR3 is 12 residues. Germline CDR1 reads LGHNA; CDR2 reads YSLEER. V lost 0 bases to trimming and J lost 11 bases; unmatched junction nucleotides: 2. CDR3 sequence: CASSQDRGRYTF. Here the CDR3 DNA reads TGCGCCAGCAGCCAAGACAGGGGGCGGTACACCTTC.

This chain connects TRBV19 to TRBJ2-1, with 8 bases identical to TRBD2. V was clipped by 3 bases and J by 3 bases; unmatched bases: 4. CDR3 length: 15 residues. Germline V gene lookup returns CDR1 LNHDA and CDR2 SQIVND (reference sequence). Written as DNA, the CDR3 is TGTGCCAGTAGTATGTCAGCGGGAGACTACAATGAGCAGTTCTTC. This codes for CASSMSAGDYNEQFF.

This chain links TRBV5-1 with TRBJ2-6; D gene ambiguous. The CDR3 consists of 15 residues. V was clipped by 0 bases and J by 2 bases, with 6 bases between them. CDR1 is SGHRS, CDR2 YFSETQ, per germline. The CDR3 nucleotides are TGCGCCAGCAGCTTGGTTTCCCCTGGGGCCAACGTCCTGACTTTC. Its protein product is CASSLVSPGANVLTF. Variable domain in full (rest from reference TRBV5-1 and TRBJ2-6): KAGVTQTPRYLIKTRGQQVTLSCSPISGHRSVSWYQQTPGQGLQFLFEYFSETQRNKGNFPGRFSGRQFSNSRSEMNVSTLELGDSALYLCASSLVSPGANVLTFGAGSRLTVL.

V usage is TRBV29-1 and J usage is TRBJ2-1; possibly TRBD2 for D (7 bases). V lost 7 bases, J lost 0 bases, and 10 bases lay in between. This CDR3 is 13 amino acids long. The germline CDR1 and CDR2 sequences are SQVTM and ANQGSEA. CDR3 bases: TGCAGCGGCGGGGGCCGCTCCTACAATGAGCAGTTCTTC. This gives the protein CSGGGRSYNEQFF.

The chain recombines TRBV9 with TRBJ2-2; D gene unclear. The CDR3 is 12 residues long. The V end lost 3 bases, the J end lost 8 bases, and 8 bases lay between the germline ends. Germline V lookup: CDR1 SGDLS, CDR2 YYNGEE. The CDR3 nucleotides read TGTGCCAGCAGCGAAGGCTTGGGGGAGCTGTTTTTT. Amino acids: CASSEGLGELFF.

The chain carries TRBV5-1 and TRBJ1-1; unclear D gene. This CDR3 contains 13 residues. Trimming took 5 bases from V and 1 from J, leaving 9 bases between them. The germline V gene encodes CDR1 SGHRS and CDR2 YFSETQ. In DNA form, the CDR3 reads TGCGCCAGCAGTTCCGTGGGGAACACTGAAGCTTTCTTT. Translated: CASSSVGNTEAFF. Full variable domain (missing parts from reference TRBV5-1 and TRBJ1-1): KAGVTQTPRYLIKTRGQQVTLSCSPISGHRSVSWYQQTPGQGLQFLFEYFSETQRNKGNFPGRFSGRQFSNSRSEMNVSTLELGDSALYLCASSSVGNTEAFFGQGTRLTVV.

This rearrangement joins TRBV27 to TRBJ2-3, with TRBD2 matching 7 bases. CDR1 and CDR2 (germline): MNHEY, SMNVEV (reference sequence). The CDR3 extends over 15 amino acids. V lost 6 bases and J lost 5; bases outside the gene matches: 11. This CDR3 reads CASSPWGRAVDTQYF. CDR3 in DNA: TGTGCCAGCAGCCCATGGGGGAGGGCCGTAGATACGCAGTATTTT.

The chain employs TRBV28 and TRBJ1-3; D perhaps matches TRBD1 (6 bases). V lost 10 bases, J lost 0 bases, and 13 bases lay in between. This CDR3 spans 14 amino acids. Germline lookup yields CDR1 MDHEN and CDR2 SYDVKM. The CDR3, as DNA: TGTGCCACCCTCCAGGGGATCTCTGGAAACACCATATATTTT. Protein: CATLQGISGNTIYF.

This chain links TRBV7-2 with TRBJ1-1; 8 bases are a match to TRBD1. The CDR3 is made up of 18 amino acids. Trimming took 4 bases from V and 0 from J; bases not matched to a gene: 13. From germline, CDR1 is SGHTA and CDR2 FQGNSA. CDR3 DNA: TGTGCCAGCAGCTCAGGGGTCCAAAAGACAGGGGTGAACACTGAAGCTTTCTTT. Encoded protein: CASSSGVQKTGVNTEAFF.

Only a few counts were recorded for this clone. The chain links TRBV5-1 to TRBJ1-1; no definite D call. This CDR3 spans 13 amino acids. V shed 5 bases and J shed 5 bases, with 13 bases lying between them. Per the germline V gene, CDR1 is SGHRS and CDR2 is YFSETQ. The CDR3 nucleotides are TGCGCCAGCAGAAAGGAGATGAGGACTGAAGCTTTCTTT. Its translation is CASRKEMRTEAFF.

The V gene is TRBV5-6, the J gene TRBJ2-7; 11 positions agree with TRBD2. V shed 4 bases, J shed 1 base, and the junction held 4 bases outside the gene matches. The CDR3 is 15 amino acids. Germline V gene data show CDR1 as SGHDT and CDR2 as YYEEEE. The CDR3, as DNA: TGTGCCAGCAGCAGACTAGCGGGAACGTCCTACGAGCAGTACTTC. This codes for CASSRLAGTSYEQYF.

This clone was seen many times. The rearrangement joins TRBV2 to TRBJ1-1; TRBD1 agrees at 8 bases. Trimming at V came to 3 bases and at J to 1 base, leaving 16 bases not matched to a gene. This CDR3 comprises 19 residues. Germline CDR1 and CDR2: SNHLY and FYNNEI. CDR3: CASSDPEDRADVRNTEAFF. CDR3 nucleotide sequence: TGTGCCAGCAGTGATCCCGAGGACAGGGCGGATGTGCGGAACACTGAAGCTTTCTTT.

This rearrangement joins TRBV5-1 to TRBJ2-1, with a tentative D call TRBD2 (6 bases). The V end was cut by 3 bases, the J end by 6 bases, with 13 bases between. The germline gives CDR1 SGHRS, CDR2 YFSETQ. The length of the CDR3 is 14 residues. CDR3 nucleotides: TGCGCCAGCAGCTCCCCAACTAGCTCCAATGAGCAGTTCTTC. The encoded protein is CASSSPTSSNEQFF.

This clone turned up a few times. The rearrangement links TRBV6-4 to TRBJ2-2; 7 positions match TRBD2. V dropped 2 bases and J dropped 4; count of bases not matched to a gene: 1. Germline CDR1 is MRHNA and CDR2 is SNTAGT. The CDR3 spans 14 residues. CDR3 bases: TGTGCCAGCAGTGACGGGAGGGCCACCGGGGAGCTGTTTTTT. This translates into CASSDGRATGELFF.

The J gene is TRBJ2-5, the V gene TRBV21-1; the DNA was not compared with TRBD2, the D call given in the table. TRBV21-1 is reported as a pseudogene. The CDR3 length is 16 residues. The CDR3: CASSKVTSGSFETQYF. The CDR3 DNA reads as TGTGCCAGCAGCAAAGTGACTAGCGGGAGTTTTGAGACCCAGTACTTC.

This clone was detected ten times or more. The sample holds other DNA sequences that translate to the same CDR3. The rearrangement links TRBV30 to TRBJ1-1; D perhaps matches TRBD1 (5 bases). This CDR3 contains 16 residues. Germline CDR1 GTSNPN, CDR2 SVGIG (reference sequence). V was cut by 8 bases and J by 4 bases, with 26 bases left in between. The CDR3 DNA reads as TGTGCCGCGGAGGCAGGGATGATTTCTTGGAGCACTGAAGCTTTCTTT. Translating gives CAAEAGMISWSTEAFF.

This chain uses TRBV5-4 with TRBJ2-5; TRBD1 is a possible D gene (5 bases). The CDR3 covers 15 residues. V was shortened by 0 bases and J by 5 bases, with 14 bases between the two germline ends. Per the germline V gene, CDR1 is SGHNT and CDR2 is YYREEE (reference sequence). The CDR3 reads CASSLGRGSQETQYF. DNA of the CDR3: TGTGCCAGCAGCTTGGGTAGGGGTTCCCAGGAGACCCAGTACTTC.

V usage is TRBV10-3 and J usage is TRBJ2-7, with TRBD1 identical over 9 bases. Germline values: CDR1 ENHRY, CDR2 SYGVKD. With 5 bases clipped from V and 5 bases from J, the junction kept 7 bases outside the gene matches. The length of the CDR3 is 14 residues. CDR3 in amino acids: CAISKGQGMDEQYF. CDR3 in DNA: TGTGCCATCAGTAAGGGACAGGGTATGGACGAGCAGTACTTC.

This clone was counted once. The gene calls are TRBV27 and TRBJ1-5; no definite D call. This CDR3 comprises 14 residues. V was shortened by 2 bases and J by 2 bases, with 7 bases between the two germline ends. CDR1 is MNHEY and CDR2 is SMNVEV in the germline V gene (reference sequence). The CDR3 region has the DNA TGTGCCAGCAGTTTAGTCGCGGGCAATCAGCCCCAGCATTTT. Translated: CASSLVAGNQPQHF.